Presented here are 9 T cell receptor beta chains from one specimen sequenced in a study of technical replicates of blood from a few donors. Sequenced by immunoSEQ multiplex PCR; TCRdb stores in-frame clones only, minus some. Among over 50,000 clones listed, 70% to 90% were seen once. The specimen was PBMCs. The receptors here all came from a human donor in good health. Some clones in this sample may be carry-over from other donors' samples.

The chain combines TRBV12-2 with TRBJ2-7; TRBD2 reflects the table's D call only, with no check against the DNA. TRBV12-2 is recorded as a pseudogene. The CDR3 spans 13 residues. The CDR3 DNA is TGTGCAAGTCGCCAAGGGACTTTCTACGAGCAGTACTTC. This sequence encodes CASRQGTFYEQYF.

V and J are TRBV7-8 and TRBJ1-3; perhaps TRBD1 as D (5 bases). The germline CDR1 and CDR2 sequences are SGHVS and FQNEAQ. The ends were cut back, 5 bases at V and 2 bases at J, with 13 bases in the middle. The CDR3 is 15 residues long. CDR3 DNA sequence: TGTGCCAGCAGCCCCGCGGGGCTAGCTGGAAACACCATATATTTT. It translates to CASSPAGLAGNTIYF.

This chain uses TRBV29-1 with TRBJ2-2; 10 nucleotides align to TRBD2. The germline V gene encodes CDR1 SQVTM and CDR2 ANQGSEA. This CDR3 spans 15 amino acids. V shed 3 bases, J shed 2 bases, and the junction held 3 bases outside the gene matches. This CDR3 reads CSVDPSGSNTGELFF. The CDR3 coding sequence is TGCAGCGTTGACCCTAGCGGGAGTAACACCGGGGAGCTGTTTTTT.

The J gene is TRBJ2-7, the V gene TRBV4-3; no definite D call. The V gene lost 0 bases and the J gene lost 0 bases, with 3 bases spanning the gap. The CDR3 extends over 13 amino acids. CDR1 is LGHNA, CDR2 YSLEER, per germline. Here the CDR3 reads CASSQDYSYEQYF. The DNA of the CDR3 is TGCGCCAGCAGCCAAGATTACTCCTACGAGCAGTACTTC.

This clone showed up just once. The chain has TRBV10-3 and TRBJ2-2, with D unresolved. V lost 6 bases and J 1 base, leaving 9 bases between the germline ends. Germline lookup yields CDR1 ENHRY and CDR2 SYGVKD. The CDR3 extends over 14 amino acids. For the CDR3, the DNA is TGTGCCATCAGCGAAATAGTGAACACCGGGGAGCTGTTTTTT. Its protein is CAISEIVNTGELFF.

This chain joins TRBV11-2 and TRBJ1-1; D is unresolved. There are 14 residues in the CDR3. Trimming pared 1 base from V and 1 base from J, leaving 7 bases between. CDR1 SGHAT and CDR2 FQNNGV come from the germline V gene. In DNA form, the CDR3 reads TGTGCCAGCAGCTTAGCATTCGGGAACACTGAAGCTTTCTTT. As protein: CASSLAFGNTEAFF.

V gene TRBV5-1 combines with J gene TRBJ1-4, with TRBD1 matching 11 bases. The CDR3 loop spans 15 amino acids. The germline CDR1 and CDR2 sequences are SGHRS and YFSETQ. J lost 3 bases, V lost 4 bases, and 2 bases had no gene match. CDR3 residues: CASSRTGGANEKLFF. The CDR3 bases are TGCGCCAGCAGCCGGACAGGGGGCGCTAATGAAAAACTGTTTTTT. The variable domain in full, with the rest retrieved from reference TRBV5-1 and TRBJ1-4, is KAGVTQTPRYLIKTRGQQVTLSCSPISGHRSVSWYQQTPGQGLQFLFEYFSETQRNKGNFPGRFSGRQFSNSRSEMNVSTLELGDSALYLCASSRTGGANEKLFFGSGTQLSVL.

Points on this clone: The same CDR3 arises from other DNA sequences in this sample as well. CDR3 sequence (DNA): TGTGCCAGCAGTTACTCGACGGGGGGCTACGAGCAGTACTTC. Encoded protein: CASSYSTGGYEQYF. This rearrangement joins TRBV6-5 to TRBJ2-7; 7 bases fit TRBD2. The CDR3 covers 14 residues. Germline V gene lookup returns CDR1 MNHEY and CDR2 SVGAGI. The ends lost 0 bases at V and 3 bases at J; junction bases unmatched: 2.

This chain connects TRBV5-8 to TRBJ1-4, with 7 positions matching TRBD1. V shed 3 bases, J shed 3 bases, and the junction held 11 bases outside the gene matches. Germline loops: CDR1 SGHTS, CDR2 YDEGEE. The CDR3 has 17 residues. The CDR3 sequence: CASSSRRGGQSNEKLFF. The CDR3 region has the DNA TGTGCCAGCAGCTCCCGACGGGGGGGACAGTCTAATGAAAAACTGTTTTTT.